This T cell receptor beta chain was sequenced for a study of blood T cell repertoires in COVID-19. Study background: Nucleic acid was either cDNA or gDNA, and it came from T cells, B-cell-depleted T cells, or PBMCs.

In the original processing: Quantification of nucleated cells was approximated via reference gene primer amplification. Using immunoSEQ multiplex PCR, the repertoire was profiled, and TCRdb retains in-frame clones only, with some absent. Clonal size and the V and J genes are those of that table, whereas D and trimming came from the DNA. This repertoire shows around 230,000 clones, about nine tenths found once; its top ten account for roughly 0.69%. V was cut by 3 bases and J by 2 bases, with 13 bases left in between. CDR1 and CDR2 (germline): SQVTM, ANQGSEA. The CDR3 runs 14 residues. Material: peripheral blood. This chain uses TRBV29-1 with TRBJ1-2, with D tentatively TRBD1 (5 bases). The sequence derives from a man aged 35 to 55 with acute or convalescent COVID-19. The CDR3, as DNA: TGCAGCGTTGAGATGGCGGGGCGGAACTATGGCTACACCTTC. Its translation: CSVEMAGRNYGYTF.